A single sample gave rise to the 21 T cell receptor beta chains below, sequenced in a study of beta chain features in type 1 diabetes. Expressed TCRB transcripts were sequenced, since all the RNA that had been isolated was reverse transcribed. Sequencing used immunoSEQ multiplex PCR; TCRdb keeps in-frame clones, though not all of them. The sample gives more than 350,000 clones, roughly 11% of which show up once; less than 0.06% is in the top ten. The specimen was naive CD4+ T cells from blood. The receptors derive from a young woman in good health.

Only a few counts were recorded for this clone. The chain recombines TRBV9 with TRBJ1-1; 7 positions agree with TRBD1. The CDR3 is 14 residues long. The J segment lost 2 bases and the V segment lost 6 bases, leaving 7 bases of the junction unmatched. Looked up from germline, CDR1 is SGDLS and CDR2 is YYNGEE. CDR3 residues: CASTLTGENTEAFF. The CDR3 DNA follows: TGTGCCAGCACCTTAACAGGGGAAAACACTGAAGCTTTCTTT.

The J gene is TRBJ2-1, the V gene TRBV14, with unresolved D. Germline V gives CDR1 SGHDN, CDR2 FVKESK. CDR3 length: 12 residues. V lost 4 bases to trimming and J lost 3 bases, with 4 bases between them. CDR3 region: CASSPHYNEQFF. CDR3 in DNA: TGTGCCAGCAGCCCTCACTACAATGAGCAGTTCTTC.

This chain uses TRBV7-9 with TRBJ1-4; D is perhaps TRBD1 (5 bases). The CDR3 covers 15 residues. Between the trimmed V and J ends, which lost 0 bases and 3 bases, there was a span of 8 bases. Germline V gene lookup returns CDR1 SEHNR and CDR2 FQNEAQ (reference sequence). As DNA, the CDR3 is TGTGCCAGCAGCTTAGCAGCGGGGCCTAATGAAAAACTGTTTTTT. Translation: CASSLAAGPNEKLFF.

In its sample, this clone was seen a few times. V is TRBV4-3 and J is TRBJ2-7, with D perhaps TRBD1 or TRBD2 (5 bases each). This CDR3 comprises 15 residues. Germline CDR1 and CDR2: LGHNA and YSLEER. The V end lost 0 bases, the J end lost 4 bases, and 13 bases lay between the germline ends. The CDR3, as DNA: TGCGCCAGCAGCCAAGATGGGGGTGTAAAGTACGAGCAGTACTTC. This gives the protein CASSQDGGVKYEQYF.

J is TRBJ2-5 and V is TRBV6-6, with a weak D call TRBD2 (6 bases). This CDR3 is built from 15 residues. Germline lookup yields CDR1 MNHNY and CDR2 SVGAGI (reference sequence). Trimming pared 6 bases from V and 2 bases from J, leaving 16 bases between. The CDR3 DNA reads TGTGCCAGCAGCCCGCGAACTAGCATACAAGAGACCCAGTACTTC. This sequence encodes CASSPRTSIQETQYF.

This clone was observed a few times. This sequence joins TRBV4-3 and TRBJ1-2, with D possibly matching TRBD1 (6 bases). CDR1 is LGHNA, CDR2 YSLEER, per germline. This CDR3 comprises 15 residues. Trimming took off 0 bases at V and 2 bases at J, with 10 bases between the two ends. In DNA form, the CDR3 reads TGCGCCAGCAGCCAAGAGACAGGCACGAACTATGGCTACACCTTC. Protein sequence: CASSQETGTNYGYTF.

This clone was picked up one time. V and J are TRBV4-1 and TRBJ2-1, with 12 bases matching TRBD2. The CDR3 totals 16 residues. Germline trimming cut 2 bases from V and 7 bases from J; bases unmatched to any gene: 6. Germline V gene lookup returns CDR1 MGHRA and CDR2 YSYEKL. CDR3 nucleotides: TGCGCCAGCAGCCAACCTACTAGCGGGAGGTATAATGAGCAGTTCTTC. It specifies CASSQPTSGRYNEQFF.

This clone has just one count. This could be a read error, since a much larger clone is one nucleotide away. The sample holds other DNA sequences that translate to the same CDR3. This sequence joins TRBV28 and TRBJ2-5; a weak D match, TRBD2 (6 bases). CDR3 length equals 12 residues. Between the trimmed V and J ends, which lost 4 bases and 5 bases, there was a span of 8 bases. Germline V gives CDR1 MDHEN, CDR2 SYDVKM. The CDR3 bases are TGTGCCAGCAGTTCCCGGGGGGAGACCCAGTACTTC. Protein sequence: CASSSRGETQYF.

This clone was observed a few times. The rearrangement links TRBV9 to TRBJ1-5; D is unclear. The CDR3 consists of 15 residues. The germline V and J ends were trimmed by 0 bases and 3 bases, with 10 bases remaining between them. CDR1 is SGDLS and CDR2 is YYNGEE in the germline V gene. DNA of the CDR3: TGTGCCAGCAGCGTAGGGTTGCTGGACAATCAGCCCCAGCATTTT. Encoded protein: CASSVGLLDNQPQHF. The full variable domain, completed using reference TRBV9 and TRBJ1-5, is DSGVTQTPKHLITATGQRVTLRCSPRSGDLSVYWYQQSLDQGLQFLIQYYNGEERAKGNILERFSAQQFPDLHSELNLSSLELGDSALYFCASSVGLLDNQPQHFGDGTRLSIL.

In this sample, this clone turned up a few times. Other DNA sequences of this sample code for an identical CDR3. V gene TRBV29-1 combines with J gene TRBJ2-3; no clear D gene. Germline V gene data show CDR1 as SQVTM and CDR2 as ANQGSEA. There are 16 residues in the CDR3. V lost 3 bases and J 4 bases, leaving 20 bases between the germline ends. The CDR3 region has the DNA TGCAGCGTTGATCGGCTATCGATACCCAGTCCAGATACGCAGTATTTT. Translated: CSVDRLSIPSPDTQYF.

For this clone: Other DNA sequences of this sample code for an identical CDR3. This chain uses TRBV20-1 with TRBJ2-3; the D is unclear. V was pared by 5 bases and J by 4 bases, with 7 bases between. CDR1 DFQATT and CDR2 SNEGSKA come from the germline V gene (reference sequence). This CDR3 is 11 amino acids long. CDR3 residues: CSAQLADTQYF. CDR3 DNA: TGCAGTGCTCAACTGGCAGATACGCAGTATTTT.

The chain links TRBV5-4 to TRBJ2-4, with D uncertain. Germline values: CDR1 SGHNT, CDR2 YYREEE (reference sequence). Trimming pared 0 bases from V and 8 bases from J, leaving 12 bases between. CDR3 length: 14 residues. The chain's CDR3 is CASSLGQVDDIQYF. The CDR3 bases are TGTGCCAGCAGCTTGGGGCAGGTTGATGACATTCAGTACTTC.

The CDR3 loop is CASSSLTSGSSYEQYF. CDR3 nucleotides: TGTGCCAGTAGTAGCCTGACTAGCGGTAGCTCCTACGAGCAGTACTTC. The chain has TRBV19 and TRBJ2-7; TRBD2 aligns across 9 bases. The J segment lost 0 bases and the V segment lost 4 bases, leaving 7 bases of the junction unmatched. CDR3 length: 16 amino acids. Looked up from germline, CDR1 is LNHDA and CDR2 is SQIVND (reference sequence).

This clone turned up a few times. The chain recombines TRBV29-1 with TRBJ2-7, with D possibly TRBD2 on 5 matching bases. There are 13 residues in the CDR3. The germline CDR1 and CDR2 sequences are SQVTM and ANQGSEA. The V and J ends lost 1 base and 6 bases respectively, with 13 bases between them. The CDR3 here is CSVEVLVLGEQYF. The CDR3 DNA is TGCAGCGTTGAAGTACTAGTGCTCGGCGAGCAGTACTTC.

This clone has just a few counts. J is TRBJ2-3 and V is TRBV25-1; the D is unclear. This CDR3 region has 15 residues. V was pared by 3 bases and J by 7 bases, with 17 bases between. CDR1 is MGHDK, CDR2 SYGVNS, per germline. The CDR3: CASSEERVPVNTQYF. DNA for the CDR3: TGTGCCAGCAGTGAGGAAAGGGTTCCGGTGAATACGCAGTATTTT.

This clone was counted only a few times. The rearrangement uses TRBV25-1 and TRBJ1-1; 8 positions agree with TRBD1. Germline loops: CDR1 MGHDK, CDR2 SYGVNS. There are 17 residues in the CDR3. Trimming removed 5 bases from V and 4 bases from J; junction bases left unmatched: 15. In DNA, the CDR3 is TGTGCCAGCAGTCGATACTCCGGGACAGGAGTCAGCACTGAAGCTTTCTTT. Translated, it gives CASSRYSGTGVSTEAFF.

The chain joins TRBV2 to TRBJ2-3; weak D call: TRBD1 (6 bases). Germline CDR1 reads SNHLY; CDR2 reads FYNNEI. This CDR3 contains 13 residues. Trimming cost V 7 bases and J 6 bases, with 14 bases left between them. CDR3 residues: CASIVHRADTQYF. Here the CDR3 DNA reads TGTGCCAGCATCGTACACAGGGCGGATACGCAGTATTTT.

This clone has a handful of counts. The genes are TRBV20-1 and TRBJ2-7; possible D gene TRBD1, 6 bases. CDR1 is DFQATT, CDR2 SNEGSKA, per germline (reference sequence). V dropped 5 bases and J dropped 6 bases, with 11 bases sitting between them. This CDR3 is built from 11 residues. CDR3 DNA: TGCAGTGCTGGCAGGGGATTCGAGCAGTACGTC. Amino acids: CSAGRGFEQYV.

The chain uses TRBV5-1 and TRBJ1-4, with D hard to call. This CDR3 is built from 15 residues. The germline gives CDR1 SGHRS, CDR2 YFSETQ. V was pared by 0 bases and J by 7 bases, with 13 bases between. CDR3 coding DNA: TGCGCCAGCAGCTTGGGGGCGACTGACGGTGAAAAACTGTTTTTT. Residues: CASSLGATDGEKLFF. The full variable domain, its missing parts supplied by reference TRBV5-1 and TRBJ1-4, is KAGVTQTPRYLIKTRGQQVTLSCSPISGHRSVSWYQQTPGQGLQFLFEYFSETQRNKGNFPGRFSGRQFSNSRSEMNVSTLELGDSALYLCASSLGATDGEKLFFGSGTQLSVL.

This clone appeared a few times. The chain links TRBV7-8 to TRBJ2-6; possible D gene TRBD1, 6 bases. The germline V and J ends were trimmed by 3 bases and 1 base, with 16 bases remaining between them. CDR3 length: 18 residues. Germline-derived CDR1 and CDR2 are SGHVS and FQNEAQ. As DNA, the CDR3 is TGTGCCAGCAGCTTCTATTCAGGGGAAGGGTCTGGGGCCAACGTCCTGACTTTC. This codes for CASSFYSGEGSGANVLTF.

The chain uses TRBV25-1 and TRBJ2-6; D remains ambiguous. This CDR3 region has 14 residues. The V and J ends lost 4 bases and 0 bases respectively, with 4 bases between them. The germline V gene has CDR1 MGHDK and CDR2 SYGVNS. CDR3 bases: TGTGCCAGCAGTGCCTACTCTGGGGCCAACGTCCTGACTTTC. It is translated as CASSAYSGANVLTF.